A selection of T cell receptor beta chains follows, all from one sample in a study of blood T cell repertoires in COVID-19. TCRdb keeps only in-frame clones here, not all; method: immunoSEQ multiplex PCR. The table lists about 230,000 clones, 75% to 90% of them singletons. Sequencing was performed on peripheral blood. Receptors originate from a woman aged 70-85 years with active or convalescent COVID-19. CDR3s include the opening cysteine and the closing phenylalanine or tryptophan. D genes are given only for firm matches. Size is omitted from some rows. Given values are once, few, many or a class for expanded clones.

TRBJ2-7 | TRBD1 | few | TRBV5-1 | CASSDGTGLSYEQYF | TGCGCCAGCAGCGACGGGACAGGGCTATCCTACGAGCAGTACTTC
TRBJ2-7 | . | . | TRBV5-1 | CASSQDPQRSYEQYF | TGCGCCAGCAGCCAAGACCCACAGCGGTCCTACGAGCAGTACTTC
TRBJ1-2 | TRBD1 | . | TRBV7-8 | CASTRQGAWYGYTF | TGTGCCAGCACCCGACAGGGGGCTTGGTATGGCTACACCTTC
TRBJ2-7 | TRBD2 | . | TRBV5-1 | CASSLELAGTGQYF | TGCGCCAGCAGCTTGGAACTAGCGGGCACCGGGCAGTACTTC
TRBJ1-5 | . | . | TRBV5-1 | CASSYSGDNQPQHF | TGCGCCAGCAGCTATTCAGGGGACAATCAGCCCCAGCATTTT
TRBJ2-3 | TRBD2 | . | TRBV15 | CATSRAVLAGVTDTQYF | TGTGCCACCAGCAGAGCGGTACTAGCGGGGGTCACAGATACGCAGTATTTT
TRBJ2-5 | . | . | TRBV9 | CASSVDHRGGGETQYF | TGTGCCAGCAGCGTAGACCACAGGGGAGGAGGAGAGACCCAGTACTTC
TRBJ1-2 | TRBD1 | . | TRBV5-1 | CASSLGGQVGYTF | TGCGCCAGCAGCTTGGGGGGACAGGTTGGCTACACCTTC
TRBJ1-4 | . | once | TRBV29-1 | CSVYSPTNEKLFF | TGCAGCGTTTACTCACCAACTAATGAAAAACTGTTTTTT
TRBJ2-7 | . | . | TRBV10-3 | CAAEGGGSYEQYF | TGTGCCGCCGAGGGGGGGGGCTCCTACGAGCAGTACTTC
TRBJ1-2 | TRBD1 | once | TRBV10-2 | CASSLQGAGGYTF | TGCGCCAGCAGTCTCCAGGGGGCGGGTGGCTACACCTTC
TRBJ2-7 | TRBD1 | . | TRBV27 | CASSLSTGVHEQYF | TGTGCCAGCAGTTTATCCACAGGGGTCCACGAGCAGTACTTC
TRBJ1-2 | . | . | TRBV7-2 | CASSFQKGLEGGYTF | TGTGCCAGCAGCTTCCAAAAGGGGTTGGAGGGAGGCTACACCTTC
TRBJ2-2 | TRBD2 | few | TRBV30 | CAWSLAGYGELFF | TGTGCCTGGAGCCTAGCGGGTTACGGGGAGCTGTTTTTT
TRBJ2-1 | TRBD2 | . | TRBV9 | CASSVASGYNEQFF | TGTGCCAGCAGCGTAGCTAGCGGCTACAATGAGCAGTTCTTC
TRBJ1-3 | . | . | TRBV4-1 | CASSPGLLGNTIYF | TGCGCCAGCAGCCCAGGCCTCTTGGGAAACACCATATATTTT
TRBJ1-5 | TRBD1 | once | TRBV2 | CASVGQNHNQPQHF | TGTGCCAGTGTGGGACAGAACCACAATCAGCCCCAGCATTTT
TRBJ2-1 | TRBD2 | . | TRBV19 | CASRTSSGSSYNEQFF | TGTGCCAGTAGGACCAGCAGCGGGAGCTCCTACAATGAGCAGTTCTTC
TRBJ1-2 | . | . | TRBV6-5 | CASSPQGDNGYTF | TGTGCCAGCAGTCCTCAAGGGGATAATGGCTACACCTTC
TRBJ2-7 | TRBD2 | . | TRBV6-6 | CASSPRLAGYEQYF | TGTGCCAGCAGTCCGCGACTAGCGGGGTACGAGCAGTACTTC
TRBJ2-1 | TRBD2 | . | TRBV9 | CASSVGPGGHNEQFF | TGTGCCAGCAGCGTAGGGCCGGGGGGGCACAATGAGCAGTTCTTC
TRBJ1-1 | . | . | TRBV5-4 | CASSPAGAMNTEAFF | TGTGCCAGCAGCCCCGCAGGGGCCATGAACACTGAAGCTTTCTTT
TRBJ2-2 | TRBD2 | . | TRBV9 | CASSVSGNPTGELFF | TGTGCCAGCAGCGTAAGCGGGAATCCCACCGGGGAGCTGTTTTTT
TRBJ1-2 | . | . | TRBV27 | CASTQPGLTAGYTF | TGTGCCAGCACCCAACCGGGACTAACAGCTGGCTACACCTTC
TRBJ2-2 | TRBD1 | . | TRBV30 | CATSRTGSGELFF | TGTGCCACCAGTAGGACAGGGAGCGGGGAGCTGTTTTTT
TRBJ1-1 | . | . | TRBV4-3 | CASSQATGNTEAFF | TGCGCCAGCAGCCAAGCCACAGGGAACACTGAAGCTTTCTTT
TRBJ2-3 | TRBD1 | once | TRBV3-1/TRBV3-2 | CASSQGQGADTQYF | TGTGCCAGCAGCCAGGGCCAGGGGGCAGATACGCAGTATTTT